This entry lists 7 T cell receptor beta chains sequenced from one sample in a study of T cell repertoires in cytomegalovirus infection. These receptors lack a known antigen. Using its own MiXCR run on the reads, TCRdb lists one record per CDR3 protein. The sample consists of roughly 800,000 distinct CDR3 sequences, 25% to 30% of them appearing once. This sample comprised cultured CD8+ T cells from PBMCs, obtained from culture after CMV antigen stimulation. Receptor source: a human donor in good health (CMV status not recorded). Some clones in this sample may be carry-over from other donors' samples.

This clonotype appeared a few times. The V call is TRBV6-1, the J call TRBJ1-3; D is unresolved. Trimming pared 0 bases from V and 4 bases from J, leaving 13 bases between. This CDR3 contains 16 residues. Germline V CDR1 and CDR2: MNHNS, SASEGT. The CDR3 sequence is CASSEAPLGLGNTIYF. CDR3 nucleotides: TGTGCCAGCAGTGAAGCTCCCCTCGGGCTAGGAAACACCATATATTTT.

This clonotype was counted between two and nine times. The chain employs TRBV6-5 and TRBJ2-1; possible D gene TRBD2, 5 bases. This CDR3 comprises 14 residues. CDR1 and CDR2 (germline): MNHEY, SVGAGI. The V and J ends lost 2 bases and 8 bases respectively, with 13 bases between them. The CDR3 protein is CASSYEGFYYEQFF. The CDR3 nucleotides are TGTGCCAGCAGTTACGAGGGTTTTTACTATGAGCAGTTCTTC.

V is TRBV5-1 and J is TRBJ1-1; D ambiguous. Germline-derived CDR1 and CDR2 are SGHRS and YFSETQ. V lost 1 base, J lost 4 bases, and 29 bases lay in between. The CDR3 sequence is 20 residues long. The DNA of the CDR3 is TGCGCCAGCAGCTTGAGTGGAGTCCCTAACACCGCCGAGAAGAGCACTGAAGCTTTCTTT. Protein product: CASSLSGVPNTAEKSTEAFF. The whole variable domain, remainder taken from reference TRBV5-1 and TRBJ1-1, is KAGVTQTPRYLIKTRGQQVTLSCSPISGHRSVSWYQQTPGQGLQFLFEYFSETQRNKGNFPGRFSGRQFSNSRSEMNVSTLELGDSALYLCASSLSGVPNTAEKSTEAFFGQGTRLTVV.

Points on this clonotype: Its ends do not fully match the called genes, so a read error is possible. V gene TRBV6-8 combines with J gene TRBJ2-3; D not resolved. CDR1 and CDR2 (germline): MNHGY, SAAAGT. The CDR3 has 14 amino acids. CDR3: CASSYSGSLDKQYF. The CDR3, as DNA: TGTGCCAGCAGTTACTCAGGAAGTTTGGATAAGCAGTATTTT.

This clonotype was counted at least ten times. The CDR3 protein is CASSLADYLGDEQFF. The CDR3 nucleotides read TGTGCCAGCAGCTTAGCTGACTACCTAGGCGATGAGCAGTTCTTC. The V gene is TRBV7-2, the J gene TRBJ2-1, with D possibly matching TRBD2 (5 bases). Germline values: CDR1 SGHTA, CDR2 FQGNSA. The ends were cut back, 0 bases at V and 8 bases at J, with 14 bases in the middle. This CDR3 is 15 amino acids long.

This chain connects TRBV12-3 or TRBV12-4 to TRBJ2-2, with D perhaps being TRBD1 or TRBD2 (5 bases each). Trimming shortened V by 6 bases and J by 5 bases, and 13 bases separated the two germline ends. CDR3 length: 14 residues. Here the CDR3 DNA reads TGTGCCAGCAGGCTGGGTGGGGGTACCGGGGAGCTGTTTTTT. Protein product: CASRLGGGTGELFF.

This clonotype appeared once. Given a much more abundant clone one base away, this may be a read error. The rearrangement uses TRBV6-6 and TRBJ2-2, with a weak D call TRBD2 (5 bases). CDR1 MNHNY and CDR2 SVGAGI come from the germline V gene (reference sequence). The CDR3 has 16 amino acids. The CDR3 coding sequence is TGTGTCAGCAGTTACGAAAGCCGGGGTGACACCGGGGAGCTGTTTTTT. Protein: CVSSYESRGDTGELFF.